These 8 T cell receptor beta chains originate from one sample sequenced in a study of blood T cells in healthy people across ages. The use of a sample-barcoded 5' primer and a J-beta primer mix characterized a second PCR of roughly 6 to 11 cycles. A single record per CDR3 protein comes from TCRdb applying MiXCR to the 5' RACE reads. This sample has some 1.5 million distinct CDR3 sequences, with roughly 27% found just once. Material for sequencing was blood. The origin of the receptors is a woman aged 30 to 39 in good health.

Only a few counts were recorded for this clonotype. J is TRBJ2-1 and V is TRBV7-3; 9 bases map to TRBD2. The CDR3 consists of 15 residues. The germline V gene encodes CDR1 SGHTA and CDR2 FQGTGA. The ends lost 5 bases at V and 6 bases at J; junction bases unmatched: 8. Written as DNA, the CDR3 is TGTGCCAGCAGCCAAGCGGGGGGACCAACCAATGAGCAGTTCTTC. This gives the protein CASSQAGGPTNEQFF.

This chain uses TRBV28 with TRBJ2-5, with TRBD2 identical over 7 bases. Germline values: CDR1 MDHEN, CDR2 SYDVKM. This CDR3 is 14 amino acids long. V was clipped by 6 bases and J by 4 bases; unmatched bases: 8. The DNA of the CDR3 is TGTGCCAGCAGGTCCTCCGGGAGGATAGAGACCCAGTACTTC. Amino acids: CASRSSGRIETQYF.

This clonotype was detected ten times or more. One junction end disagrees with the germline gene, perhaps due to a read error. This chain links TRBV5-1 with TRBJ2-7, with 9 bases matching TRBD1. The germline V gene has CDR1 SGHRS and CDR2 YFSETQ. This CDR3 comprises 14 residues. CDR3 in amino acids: CASSLRDRAYEQYF. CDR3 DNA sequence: TGTGCCAGCAGCCTCCGGGACAGGGCCTACGAGCAGTACTTC.

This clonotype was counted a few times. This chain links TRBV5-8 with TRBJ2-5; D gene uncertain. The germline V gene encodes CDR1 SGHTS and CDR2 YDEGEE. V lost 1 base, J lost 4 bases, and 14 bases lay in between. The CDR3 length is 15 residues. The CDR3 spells CASSLHSAVGETQYF. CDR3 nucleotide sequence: TGTGCCAGCAGCTTGCATTCGGCGGTAGGAGAGACCCAGTACTTC.

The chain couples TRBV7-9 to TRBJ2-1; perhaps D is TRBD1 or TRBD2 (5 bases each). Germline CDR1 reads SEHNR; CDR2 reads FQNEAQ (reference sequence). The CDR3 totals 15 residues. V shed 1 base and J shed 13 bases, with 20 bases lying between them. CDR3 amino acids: CASSLGDSPTGTQFF. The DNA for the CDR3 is TGTGCCAGCAGCTTAGGCGACAGCCCTACGGGGACCCAGTTCTTC.

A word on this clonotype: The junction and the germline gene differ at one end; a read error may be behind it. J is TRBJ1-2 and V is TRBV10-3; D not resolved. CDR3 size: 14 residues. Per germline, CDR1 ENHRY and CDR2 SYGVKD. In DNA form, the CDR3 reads TGTGCCAGCAGTTACATAGGGCGACGCTATGGCTACACCTTC. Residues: CASSYIGRRYGYTF.

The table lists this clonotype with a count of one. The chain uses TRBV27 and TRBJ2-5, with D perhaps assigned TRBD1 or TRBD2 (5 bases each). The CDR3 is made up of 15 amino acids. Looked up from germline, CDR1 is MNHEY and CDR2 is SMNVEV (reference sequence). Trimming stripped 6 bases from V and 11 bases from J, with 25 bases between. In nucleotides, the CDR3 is TGTGCCAGCAGCCTTGGGGCCACCGGGATGAGGGAGCAGTACTTC. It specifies CASSLGATGMREQYF.

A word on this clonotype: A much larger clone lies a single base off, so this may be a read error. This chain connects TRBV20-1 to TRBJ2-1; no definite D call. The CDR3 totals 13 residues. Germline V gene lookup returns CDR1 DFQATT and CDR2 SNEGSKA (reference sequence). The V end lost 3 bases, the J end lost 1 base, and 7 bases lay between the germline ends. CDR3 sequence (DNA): TGCAGTGCTAGGTTCAAGTCCTACAATGAGCAGTTCTTC. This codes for CSARFKSYNEQFF.